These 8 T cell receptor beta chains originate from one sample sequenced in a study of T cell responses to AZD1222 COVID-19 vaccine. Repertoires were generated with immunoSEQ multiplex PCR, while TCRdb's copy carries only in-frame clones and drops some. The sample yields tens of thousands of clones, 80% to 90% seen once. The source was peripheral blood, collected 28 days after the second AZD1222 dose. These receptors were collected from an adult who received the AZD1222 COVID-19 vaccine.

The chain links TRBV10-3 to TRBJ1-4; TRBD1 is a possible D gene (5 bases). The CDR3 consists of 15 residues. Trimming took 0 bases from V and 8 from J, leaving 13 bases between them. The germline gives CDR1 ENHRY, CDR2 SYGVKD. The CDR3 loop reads CAISESGQGFEKLFF. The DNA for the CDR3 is TGTGCCATCAGTGAGTCGGGGCAGGGCTTCGAAAAACTGTTTTTT.

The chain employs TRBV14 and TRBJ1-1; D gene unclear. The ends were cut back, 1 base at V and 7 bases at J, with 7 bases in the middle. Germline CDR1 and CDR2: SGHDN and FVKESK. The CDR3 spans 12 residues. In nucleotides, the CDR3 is TGTGCCAGCAGCCAAGGGATGGGTGAAGCTTTCTTT. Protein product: CASSQGMGEAFF.

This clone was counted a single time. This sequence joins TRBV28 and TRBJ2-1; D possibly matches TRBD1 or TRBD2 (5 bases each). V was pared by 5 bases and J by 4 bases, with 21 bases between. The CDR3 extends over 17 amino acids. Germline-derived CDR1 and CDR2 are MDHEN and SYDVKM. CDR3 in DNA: TGTGCCAGCAGTCCCGGTGGTATTCGGGACGGATACAATGAGCAGTTCTTC. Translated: CASSPGGIRDGYNEQFF.

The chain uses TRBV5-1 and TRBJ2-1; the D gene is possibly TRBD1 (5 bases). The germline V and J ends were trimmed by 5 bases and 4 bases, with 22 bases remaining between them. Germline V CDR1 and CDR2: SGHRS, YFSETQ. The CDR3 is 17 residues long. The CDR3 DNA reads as TGCGCCAGCAGTCCCCGTAGCCCAACAGGTGGTTACAATGAGCAGTTCTTC. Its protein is CASSPRSPTGGYNEQFF.

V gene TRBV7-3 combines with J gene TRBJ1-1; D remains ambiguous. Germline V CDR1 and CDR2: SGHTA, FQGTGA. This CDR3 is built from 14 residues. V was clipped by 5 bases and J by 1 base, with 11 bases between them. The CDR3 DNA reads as TGTGCCAGCAGCATGACACCGGGGAACACTGAAGCTTTCTTT. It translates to CASSMTPGNTEAFF.

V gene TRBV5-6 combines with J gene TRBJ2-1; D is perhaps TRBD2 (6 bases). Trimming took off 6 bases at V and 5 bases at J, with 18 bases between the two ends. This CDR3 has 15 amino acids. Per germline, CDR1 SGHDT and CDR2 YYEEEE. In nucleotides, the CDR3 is TGTGCCAGCACCCAACCACGGGACTTTGACAATGAGCAGTTCTTC. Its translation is CASTQPRDFDNEQFF.

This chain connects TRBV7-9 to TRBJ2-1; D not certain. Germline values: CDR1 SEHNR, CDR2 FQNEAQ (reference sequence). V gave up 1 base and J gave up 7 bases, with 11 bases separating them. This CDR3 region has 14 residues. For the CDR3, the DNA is TGTGCCAGCAGCTTAGATCCCGGTTGGAATGAGCAGTTCTTC. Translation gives CASSLDPGWNEQFF.

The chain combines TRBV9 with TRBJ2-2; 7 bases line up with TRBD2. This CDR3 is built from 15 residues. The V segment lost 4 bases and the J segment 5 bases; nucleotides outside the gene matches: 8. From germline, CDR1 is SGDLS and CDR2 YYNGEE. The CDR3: CASSPRWGGTGELFF. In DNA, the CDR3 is TGTGCCAGCAGCCCCCGATGGGGGGGGACCGGGGAGCTGTTTTTT.